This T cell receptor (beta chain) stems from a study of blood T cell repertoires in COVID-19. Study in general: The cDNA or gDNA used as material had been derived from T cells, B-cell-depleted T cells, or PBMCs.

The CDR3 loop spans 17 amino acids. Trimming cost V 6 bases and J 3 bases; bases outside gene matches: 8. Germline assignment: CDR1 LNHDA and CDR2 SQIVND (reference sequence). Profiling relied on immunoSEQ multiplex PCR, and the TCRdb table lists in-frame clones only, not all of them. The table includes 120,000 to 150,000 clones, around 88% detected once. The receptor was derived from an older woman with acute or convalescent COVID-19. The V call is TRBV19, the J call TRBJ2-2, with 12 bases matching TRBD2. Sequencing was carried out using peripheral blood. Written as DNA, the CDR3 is TGTGCCAGTAGCTTCCTAGCGGGGGGGCCCGACACCGGGGAGCTGTTTTTT. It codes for CASSFLAGGPDTGELFF.